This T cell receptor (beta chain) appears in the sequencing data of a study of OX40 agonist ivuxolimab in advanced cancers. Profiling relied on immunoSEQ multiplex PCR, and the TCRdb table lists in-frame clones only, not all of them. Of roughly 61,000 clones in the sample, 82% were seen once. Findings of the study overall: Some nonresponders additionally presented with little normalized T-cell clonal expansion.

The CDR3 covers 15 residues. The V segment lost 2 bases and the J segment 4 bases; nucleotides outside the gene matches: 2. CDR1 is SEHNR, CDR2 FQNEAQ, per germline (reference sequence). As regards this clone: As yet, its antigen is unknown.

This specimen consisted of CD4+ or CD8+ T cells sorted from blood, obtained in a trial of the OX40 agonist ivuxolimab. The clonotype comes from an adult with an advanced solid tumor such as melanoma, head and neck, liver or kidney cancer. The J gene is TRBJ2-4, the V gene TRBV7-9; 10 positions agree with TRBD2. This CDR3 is CASSLTSGTKNIQYF. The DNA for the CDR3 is TGTGCCAGCAGCTTAACTAGCGGGACAAAAAACATTCAGTACTTC.